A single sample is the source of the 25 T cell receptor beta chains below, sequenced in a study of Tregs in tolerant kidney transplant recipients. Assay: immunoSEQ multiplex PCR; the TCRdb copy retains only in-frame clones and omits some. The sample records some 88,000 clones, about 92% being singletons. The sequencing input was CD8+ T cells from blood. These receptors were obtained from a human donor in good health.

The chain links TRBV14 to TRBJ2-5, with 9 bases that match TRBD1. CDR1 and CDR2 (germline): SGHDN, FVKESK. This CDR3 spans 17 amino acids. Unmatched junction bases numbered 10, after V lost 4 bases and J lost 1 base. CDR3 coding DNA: TGTGCCAGCAGCCCGTCACTCCGGGACAGGGTCCAAGAGACCCAGTACTTC. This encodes CASSPSLRDRVQETQYF. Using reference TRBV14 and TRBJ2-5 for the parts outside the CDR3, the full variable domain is EAGVTQFPSHSVIEKGQTVTLRCDPISGHDNLYWYRRVMGKEIKFLLHFVKESKQDESGMPNNRFLAERTGGTYSTLKVQPAELEDSGVYFCASSPSLRDRVQETQYFGPGTRLLVL.

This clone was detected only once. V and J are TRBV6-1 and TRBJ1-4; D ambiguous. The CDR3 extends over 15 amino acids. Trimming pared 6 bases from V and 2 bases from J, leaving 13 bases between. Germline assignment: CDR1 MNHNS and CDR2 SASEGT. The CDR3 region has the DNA TGTGCCAGCAGACGTCTAGGGCTGACTAATGAAAAACTGTTTTTT. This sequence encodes CASRRLGLTNEKLFF.

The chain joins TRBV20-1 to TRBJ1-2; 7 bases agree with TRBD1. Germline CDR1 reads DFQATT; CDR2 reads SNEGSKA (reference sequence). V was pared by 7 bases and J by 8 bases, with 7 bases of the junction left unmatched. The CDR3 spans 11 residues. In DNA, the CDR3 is TGCAGTGGCCCACAGGGGCGCGGCTACACCTTC. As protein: CSGPQGRGYTF.

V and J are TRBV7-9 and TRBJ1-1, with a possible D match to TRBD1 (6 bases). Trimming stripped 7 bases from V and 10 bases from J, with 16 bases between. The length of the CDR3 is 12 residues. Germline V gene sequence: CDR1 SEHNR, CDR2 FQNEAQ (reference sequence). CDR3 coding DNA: TGTGCCAGCATCTCGGACAGCCGTGGAGCTTTCTTT. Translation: CASISDSRGAFF.

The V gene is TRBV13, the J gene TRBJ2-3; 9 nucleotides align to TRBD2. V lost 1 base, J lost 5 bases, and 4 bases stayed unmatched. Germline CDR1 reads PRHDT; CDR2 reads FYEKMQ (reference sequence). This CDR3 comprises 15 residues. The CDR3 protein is CASSLVRAGGDTQYF. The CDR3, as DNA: TGTGCCAGCAGCTTAGTGCGAGCGGGGGGAGATACGCAGTATTTT.

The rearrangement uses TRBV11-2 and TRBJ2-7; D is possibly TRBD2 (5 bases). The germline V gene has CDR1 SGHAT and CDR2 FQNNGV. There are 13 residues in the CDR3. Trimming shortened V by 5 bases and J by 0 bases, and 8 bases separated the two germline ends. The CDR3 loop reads CASSQGSSYEQYF. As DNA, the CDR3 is TGTGCCAGCAGCCAAGGGAGCTCCTACGAGCAGTACTTC.

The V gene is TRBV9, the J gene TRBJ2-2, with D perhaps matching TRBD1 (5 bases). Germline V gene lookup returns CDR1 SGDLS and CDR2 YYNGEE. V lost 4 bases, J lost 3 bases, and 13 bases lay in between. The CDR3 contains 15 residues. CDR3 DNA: TGTGCCAGCAGCCCCGGGCAGGGATACACCGGGGAGCTGTTTTTT. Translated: CASSPGQGYTGELFF.

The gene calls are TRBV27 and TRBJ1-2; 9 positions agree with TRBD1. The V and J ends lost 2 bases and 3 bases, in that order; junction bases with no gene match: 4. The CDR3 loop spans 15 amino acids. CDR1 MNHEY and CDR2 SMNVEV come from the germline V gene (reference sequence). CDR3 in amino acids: CASSLIQGADYGYTF. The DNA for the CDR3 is TGTGCCAGCAGTTTAATACAGGGGGCAGACTATGGCTACACCTTC.

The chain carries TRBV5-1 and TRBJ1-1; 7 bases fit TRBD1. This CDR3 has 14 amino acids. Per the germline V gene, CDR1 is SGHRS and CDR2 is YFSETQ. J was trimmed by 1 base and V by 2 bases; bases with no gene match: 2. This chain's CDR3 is CASSLDRANTEAFF. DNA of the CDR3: TGCGCCAGCAGCTTAGACAGGGCGAACACTGAAGCTTTCTTT. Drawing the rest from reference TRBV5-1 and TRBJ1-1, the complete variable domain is KAGVTQTPRYLIKTRGQQVTLSCSPISGHRSVSWYQQTPGQGLQFLFEYFSETQRNKGNFPGRFSGRQFSNSRSEMNVSTLELGDSALYLCASSLDRANTEAFFGQGTRLTVV.

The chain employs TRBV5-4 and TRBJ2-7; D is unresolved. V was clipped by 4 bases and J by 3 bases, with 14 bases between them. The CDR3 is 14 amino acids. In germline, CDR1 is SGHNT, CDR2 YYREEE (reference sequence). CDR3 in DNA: TGTGCCAGCAGCAAAGGAGACGGAGACTACGAGCAGTACTTC. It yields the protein CASSKGDGDYEQYF.

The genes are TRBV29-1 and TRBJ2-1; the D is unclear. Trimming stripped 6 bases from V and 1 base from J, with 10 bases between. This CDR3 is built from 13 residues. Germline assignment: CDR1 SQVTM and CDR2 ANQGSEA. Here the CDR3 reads CSVPGRSYNEQFF. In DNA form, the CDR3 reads TGCAGCGTGCCGGGTCGTTCCTACAATGAGCAGTTCTTC.

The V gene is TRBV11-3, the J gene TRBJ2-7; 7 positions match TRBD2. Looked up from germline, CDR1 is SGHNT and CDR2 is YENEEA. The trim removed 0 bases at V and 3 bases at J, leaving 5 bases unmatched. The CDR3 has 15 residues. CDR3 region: CASSLDASGFYEQYF. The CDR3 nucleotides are TGTGCCAGCAGCTTAGACGCTAGCGGATTCTACGAGCAGTACTTC.

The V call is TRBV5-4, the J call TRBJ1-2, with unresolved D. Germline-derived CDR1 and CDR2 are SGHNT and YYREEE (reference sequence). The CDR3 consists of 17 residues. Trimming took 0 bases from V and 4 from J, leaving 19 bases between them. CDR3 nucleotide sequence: TGTGCCAGCAGCTTGGGACACCCACCATCTCGGTCCTATGGCTACACCTTC. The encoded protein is CASSLGHPPSRSYGYTF. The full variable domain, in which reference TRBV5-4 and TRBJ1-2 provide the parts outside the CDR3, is ETGVTQSPTHLIKTRGQQVTLRCSSQSGHNTVSWYQQALGQGPQFIFQYYREEENGRGNFPPRFSGLQFPNYSSELNVNALELDDSALYLCASSLGHPPSRSYGYTFGSGTRLTVV.

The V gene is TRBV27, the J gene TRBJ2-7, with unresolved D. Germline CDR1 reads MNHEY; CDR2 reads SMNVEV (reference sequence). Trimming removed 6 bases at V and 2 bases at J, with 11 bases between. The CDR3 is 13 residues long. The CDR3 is CASSLGTTYEQYF. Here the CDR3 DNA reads TGTGCCAGCAGCCTCGGAACAACCTACGAGCAGTACTTC.

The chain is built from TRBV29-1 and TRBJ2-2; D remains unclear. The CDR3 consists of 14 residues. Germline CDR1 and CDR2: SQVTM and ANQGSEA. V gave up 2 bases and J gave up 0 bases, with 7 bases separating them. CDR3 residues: CSVEWQTNTGELFF. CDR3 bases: TGCAGCGTTGAATGGCAGACGAACACCGGGGAGCTGTTTTTT.

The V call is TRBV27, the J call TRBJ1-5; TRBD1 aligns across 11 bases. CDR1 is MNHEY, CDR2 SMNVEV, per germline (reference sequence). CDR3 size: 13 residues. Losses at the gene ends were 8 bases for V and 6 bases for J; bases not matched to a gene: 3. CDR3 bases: TGTGCCAGCGGACAGGGGGCAGGTCAGCCCCAGCATTTT. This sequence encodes CASGQGAGQPQHF.

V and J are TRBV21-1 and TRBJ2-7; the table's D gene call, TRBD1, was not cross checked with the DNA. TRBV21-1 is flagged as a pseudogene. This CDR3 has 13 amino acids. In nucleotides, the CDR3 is TGTGCCAGCAGCAAGAGGGACAGCTACGAGCAGTACTTC. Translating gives CASSKRDSYEQYF.

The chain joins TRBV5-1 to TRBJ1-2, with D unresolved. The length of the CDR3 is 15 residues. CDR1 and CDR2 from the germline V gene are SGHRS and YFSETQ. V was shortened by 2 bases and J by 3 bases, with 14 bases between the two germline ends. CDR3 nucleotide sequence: TGCGCCAGCAGCTTTCGCCACCCGCGGGACTATGGCTACACCTTC. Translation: CASSFRHPRDYGYTF.

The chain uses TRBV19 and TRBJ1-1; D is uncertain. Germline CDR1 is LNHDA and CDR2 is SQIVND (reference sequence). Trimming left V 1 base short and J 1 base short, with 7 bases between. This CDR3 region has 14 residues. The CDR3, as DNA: TGTGCCAGTAGTATAGGGGCCCCGAACACTGAAGCTTTCTTT. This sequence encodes CASSIGAPNTEAFF.

CDR3 bases: TGTGCCAGCAGTGAACCTCAGACAAGTCCTGAACTCTATGGCTACACCTTC. Its translation is CASSEPQTSPELYGYTF. The chain uses TRBV6-1 and TRBJ1-2; D is ambiguous. V lost 2 bases, J lost 4 bases, and 20 bases lay in between. CDR1 is MNHNS, CDR2 SASEGT, per germline. This CDR3 comprises 17 residues.

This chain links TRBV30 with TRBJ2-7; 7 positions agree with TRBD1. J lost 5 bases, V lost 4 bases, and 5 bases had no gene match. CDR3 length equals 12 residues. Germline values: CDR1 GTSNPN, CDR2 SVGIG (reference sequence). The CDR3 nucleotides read TGTGCCTGGACTCGGACAGGACACGAGCAGTACTTC. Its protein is CAWTRTGHEQYF.

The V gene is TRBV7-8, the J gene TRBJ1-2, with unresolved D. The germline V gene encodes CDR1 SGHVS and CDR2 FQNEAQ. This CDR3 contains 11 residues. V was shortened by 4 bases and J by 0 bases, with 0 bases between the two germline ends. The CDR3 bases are TGTGCCAGCAGCTCTAACTATGGCTACACCTTC. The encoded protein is CASSSNYGYTF.

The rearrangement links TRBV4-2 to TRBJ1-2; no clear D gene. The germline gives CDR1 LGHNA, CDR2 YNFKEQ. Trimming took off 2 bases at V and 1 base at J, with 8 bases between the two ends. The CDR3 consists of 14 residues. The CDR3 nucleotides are TGTGCCAGCAGCCAATTGTGGGATAACTATGGCTACACCTTC. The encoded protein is CASSQLWDNYGYTF.

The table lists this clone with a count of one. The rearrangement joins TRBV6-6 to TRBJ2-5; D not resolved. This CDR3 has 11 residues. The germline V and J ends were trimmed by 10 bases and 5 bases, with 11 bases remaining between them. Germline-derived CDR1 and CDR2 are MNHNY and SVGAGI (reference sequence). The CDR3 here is CATYMGETQYF. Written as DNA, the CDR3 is TGTGCCACATATATGGGGGAGACCCAGTACTTC.

CDR3: CASSYSLSRGQPQHF. CDR3 bases: TGTGCCAGCAGTTACTCGCTTTCGAGGGGTCAGCCCCAGCATTTT. The rearrangement links TRBV6-5 to TRBJ1-5, with D perhaps TRBD1 (5 bases). With 0 bases removed from V and 6 bases from J, the gap between germline ends came to 12 bases. Looked up from germline, CDR1 is MNHEY and CDR2 is SVGAGI. The CDR3 consists of 15 residues.